Listed here are 21 T cell receptor beta chains from one sample, sequenced in a study of OX40 agonist ivuxolimab in advanced cancers. Profiling relied on immunoSEQ multiplex PCR, and the TCRdb table lists in-frame clones only, not all of them. Of around 40,000 clones in the sample, 80% were seen once. This material consisted of CD4+ or CD8+ T cells sorted from blood, taken in a trial of the OX40 agonist ivuxolimab. Receptors were obtained from an adult with an advanced solid tumor such as melanoma, head and neck, liver or kidney cancer.

This rearrangement joins TRBV6-5 to TRBJ2-7; D remains ambiguous. The V gene's germline CDR1 is MNHEY and CDR2 SVGAGI. CDR3 length equals 14 residues. Trimming took 2 bases from V and 1 from J, leaving 9 bases between them. CDR3 protein: CASSYAANSYEQYF. The CDR3 DNA reads as TGTGCCAGCAGTTACGCGGCTAATTCCTACGAGCAGTACTTC.

J is TRBJ1-5 and V is TRBV6-1, with D possibly matching TRBD1 (5 bases). Germline V lookup: CDR1 MNHNS, CDR2 SASEGT. The CDR3 is 16 amino acids. V lost 1 base and J lost 3, with 13 bases in between. The CDR3 reads CASSEEMGRANQPQHF. CDR3 bases: TGTGCCAGCAGTGAAGAGATGGGCAGGGCCAATCAGCCCCAGCATTTT.

As for this clone: Other DNA sequences from this sample encode an identical CDR3 as well. The rearrangement uses TRBV4-3 and TRBJ2-7; the D gene is possibly TRBD1 (5 bases). Deletions cut 1 base from V and 3 bases from J, with 13 bases between. In germline, CDR1 is LGHNA, CDR2 YSLEER. This CDR3 spans 15 amino acids. CDR3 sequence (DNA): TGCGCCAGCAGCCAAGGGGTGACAGATCACTACGAGCAGTACTTC. It translates to CASSQGVTDHYEQYF.

V is TRBV30 and J is TRBJ2-3; a weak D match, TRBD2 (5 bases). The CDR3 sequence is 14 residues long. V was pared by 4 bases and J by 2 bases, with 13 bases between. Germline lookup yields CDR1 GTSNPN and CDR2 SVGIG (reference sequence). CDR3 in DNA: TGTGCCTGGACCGCGGGTTCTTACACAGATACGCAGTATTTT. Its protein is CAWTAGSYTDTQYF.

Concerning this clone: This specimen includes other DNA sequences encoding the same CDR3. The CDR3 coding sequence is TGTGCCACCAGCAGAGATGGGGGGGGTGGCTACACCTTC. As protein: CATSRDGGGGYTF. The chain has TRBV15 and TRBJ1-2, with a possible D match to TRBD1 (5 bases). This CDR3 comprises 13 residues. Trimming pared 0 bases from V and 7 bases from J, leaving 9 bases between. Germline V gene sequence: CDR1 LNHNV, CDR2 YYDKDF (reference sequence).

This chain joins TRBV25-1 and TRBJ2-6, with TRBD1 matching 8 bases. From germline, CDR1 is MGHDK and CDR2 SYGVNS. The CDR3 spans 18 residues. Trimming took 4 bases from V and 0 from J; bases not matched to a gene: 8. CDR3 loop: CASSAQGQAYSGANVLTF. CDR3 nucleotides: TGTGCCAGCAGTGCCCAGGGACAGGCTTACTCTGGGGCCAACGTCCTGACTTTC.

The rearrangement joins TRBV7-9 to TRBJ2-7; 9 bases agree with TRBD1. Germline V gene lookup returns CDR1 SEHNR and CDR2 FQNEAQ (reference sequence). CDR3 length equals 16 residues. V was clipped by 1 base and J by 4 bases; unmatched bases: 8. CDR3 residues: CASSLVFPGQGYEQYF. The CDR3 DNA reads as TGTGCCAGCAGCTTAGTTTTCCCGGGACAGGGATACGAGCAGTACTTC.

The J gene is TRBJ1-1, the V gene TRBV5-1; 8 bases align to TRBD1. Germline values: CDR1 SGHRS, CDR2 YFSETQ. With V trimmed by 6 bases and J by 3 bases, 7 bases remained unmatched. CDR3 size: 14 residues. This CDR3 reads CASKARQGHTEAFF. The CDR3 bases are TGCGCCAGCAAAGCGAGACAGGGGCACACTGAAGCTTTCTTT.

J is TRBJ2-1 and V is TRBV11-1; TRBD1 aligns across 8 bases. The CDR3 has 14 residues. Unmatched junction bases numbered 8, after V lost 7 bases and J lost 6 bases. Germline assignment: CDR1 SGHAT and CDR2 FQDESV (reference sequence). For the CDR3, the DNA is TGTGCCAGCACCCGAGGGACAGGCTCCAATGAGCAGTTCTTC. Translating it yields CASTRGTGSNEQFF.

This chain uses TRBV7-9 with TRBJ1-5, with D perhaps TRBD1 (5 bases). V lost 5 bases to trimming and J lost 2 bases, with 16 bases between them. The CDR3 length is 16 residues. CDR1 is SEHNR and CDR2 is FQNEAQ in the germline V gene (reference sequence). CDR3 sequence: CASSTSGTGGNQPQHF. The DNA of the CDR3 is TGTGCCAGCAGCACCTCCGGGACCGGCGGCAATCAGCCCCAGCATTTT.

This clone was observed a handful of times. The identical CDR3 is also encoded by other nucleotide sequences in the sample. The chain has TRBV5-1 and TRBJ2-7; 7 nucleotides match TRBD2. J was trimmed by 1 base and V by 0 bases; bases with no gene match: 4. Per germline, CDR1 SGHRS and CDR2 YFSETQ. This CDR3 has 15 residues. As DNA, the CDR3 is TGCGCCAGCAGCTTGGATCTAGCGGTTTCCTACGAGCAGTACTTC. It specifies CASSLDLAVSYEQYF.

The CDR3 sequence: CASSPTTGRSMNTEAFF. The CDR3 DNA is TGTGCCAGCTCACCAACGACCGGGCGGTCCATGAACACTGAAGCTTTCTTT. This chain uses TRBV18 with TRBJ1-1; D ambiguous. V lost 2 bases and J 0 bases, leaving 16 bases between the germline ends. Germline assignment: CDR1 KGHSH and CDR2 LQKENI. The CDR3 runs to 17 residues.

In nucleotides, the CDR3 is TGCAGCGTTCAGGTTGGGACAGTGACCTCTGGGGCTTTCTTT. Translation gives CSVQVGTVTSGAFF. V and J are TRBV29-1 and TRBJ1-1; 7 bases align to TRBD1. Germline CDR1 reads SQVTM; CDR2 reads ANQGSEA. This CDR3 is 14 amino acids long. J gave up 11 bases and V 5 bases, and 17 bases lay outside the gene matches.

The chain is built from TRBV7-3 and TRBJ2-1, with a tentative D call TRBD2 (5 bases). The CDR3 totals 15 residues. Germline loops: CDR1 SGHTA, CDR2 FQGTGA. V lost 5 bases and J 4 bases, leaving 15 bases between the germline ends. DNA for the CDR3: TGTGCCAGCAGCCCGCACGCGGGTACGTACAATGAGCAGTTCTTC. Protein: CASSPHAGTYNEQFF.

The rearrangement joins TRBV27 to TRBJ2-1, with 10 bases matching TRBD2. CDR3 length equals 19 residues. Germline CDR1 reads MNHEY; CDR2 reads SMNVEV (reference sequence). V was clipped by 6 bases and J by 4 bases; unmatched bases: 18. CDR3 nucleotides: TGTGCCAGCAGCTCGGGACTAGCGAGCGACCATCTTTGGTACAATGAGCAGTTCTTC. Amino acid sequence: CASSSGLASDHLWYNEQFF.

V and J are TRBV7-2 and TRBJ2-3; D gene uncertain. V was trimmed by 4 bases and J by 7 bases, leaving 18 bases between them. CDR3 length: 15 amino acids. Germline lookup yields CDR1 SGHTA and CDR2 FQGNSA. The CDR3 reads CASSSPTLAPYTQYF. CDR3 DNA: TGTGCCAGCAGCTCCCCAACACTGGCTCCTTATACGCAGTATTTT.

The chain recombines TRBV7-3 with TRBJ2-2; tentatively, D is TRBD1 (6 bases). Per the germline V gene, CDR1 is SGHTA and CDR2 is FQGTGA. Trimming stripped 3 bases from V and 0 bases from J, with 8 bases between. This CDR3 has 15 amino acids. Written as DNA, the CDR3 is TGTGCCAGCAGCTTTGGGACATCGAACACCGGGGAGCTGTTTTTT. This translates into CASSFGTSNTGELFF.

The V and J genes are TRBV19 and TRBJ1-1; D gene unclear. Germline CDR1 is LNHDA and CDR2 is SQIVND (reference sequence). The V end was cut by 6 bases, the J end by 0 bases, with 17 bases between. The CDR3 spans 16 residues. CDR3 bases: TGTGCCAGTAGGCGGCAATCGGGGAACATGAACACTGAAGCTTTCTTT. This codes for CASRRQSGNMNTEAFF.

The V call is TRBV5-1, the J call TRBJ2-3, with 11 bases identical to TRBD2. The CDR3 totals 14 residues. From germline, CDR1 is SGHRS and CDR2 YFSETQ. With V trimmed by 5 bases and J by 6 bases, 5 bases remained unmatched. CDR3 in DNA: TGCGCCAGCAGGCTAGCGGGGGGTACGGATACGCAGTATTTT. Residues: CASRLAGGTDTQYF.

V gene TRBV2 combines with J gene TRBJ2-2; no reliable D call. Germline-derived CDR1 and CDR2 are SNHLY and FYNNEI. This CDR3 spans 13 amino acids. Trimming removed 6 bases from V and 7 bases from J, with 12 bases in between. The CDR3 region is CASSYVGFGELFF. CDR3 nucleotide sequence: TGTGCCAGCAGCTACGTGGGTTTCGGGGAGCTGTTTTTT.

The V call is TRBV7-3, the J call TRBJ2-7; D gene ambiguous. The V gene's germline CDR1 is SGHTA and CDR2 FQGTGA. This CDR3 is built from 13 residues. V was cut by 2 bases and J by 4 bases, with 9 bases left in between. The CDR3 sequence is CASSLGDGYEQYF. Here the CDR3 DNA reads TGTGCCAGCAGCTTAGGAGACGGGTACGAGCAGTACTTC. Complete variable domain (other parts from reference TRBV7-3 and TRBJ2-7): GAGVSQTPSNKVTEKGKYVELRCDPISGHTALYWYRQSLGQGPEFLIYFQGTGAADDSGLPNDRFFAVRPEGSVSTLKIQRTERGDSAVYLCASSLGDGYEQYFGPGTRLTVT.